This T cell receptor (beta chain) originates from a study of blood T cell repertoires in COVID-19. About the research overall: From the United States, Italy and Spain came samples of acute and convalescent COVID-19. In each case, the material was cDNA or gDNA derived from T cells, B-cell-depleted T cells, or PBMCs.

Source study methods: By means of reference gene primer amplification, nucleated cell counts were estimated. TCRdb's copy holds only in-frame clones and misses some; the assay was immunoSEQ multiplex PCR. V and J calls and clone size come straight from that table; D and trimming were deduced from the DNA. In the table there are hundreds of thousands of clones, 80% to 90% of which are singletons. V trimming: 1 base; J trimming: 0 bases; junction bases outside the gene matches: 6. Germline V gene sequence: CDR1 LGHNA, CDR2 YNFKEQ. The CDR3 is 16 residues long. This rearrangement joins TRBV4-2 to TRBJ2-7; TRBD1 matches at 7 bases. This clonotype was obtained from a man in his forties with acute or convalescent COVID-19. Source material: peripheral blood. The CDR3 loop reads CASSQGTGFASYEQYF. The DNA for the CDR3 is TGTGCCAGCAGCCAAGGGACAGGTTTCGCCTCCTACGAGCAGTACTTC.